The 15 T cell receptor beta chains in this list originate from one sample, sequenced in a study of blood T cell repertoires in COVID-19. The data were produced by immunoSEQ multiplex PCR, yet TCRdb's version contains in-frame clones alone and is incomplete. Altogether roughly 250,000 clones are present, over 75% being singletons, with the ten largest covering 2.1%. The sample comprised peripheral blood. Receptors were obtained from a woman in her forties who had recovered from COVID-19.

J is TRBJ2-7 and V is TRBV3-1 (or the pseudogene TRBV3-2); D not certain. Trimming removed 0 bases from V and 6 bases from J, with 9 bases in between. The CDR3 has 13 amino acids. The germline V gene has CDR1 LGHDT and CDR2 YNNKEL (reference sequence). The CDR3 region is CASSQDFTGEQYF. CDR3 sequence (DNA): TGTGCCAGCAGCCAAGACTTCACCGGCGAGCAGTACTTC.

The chain couples TRBV7-3 to TRBJ2-2; 8 bases match TRBD1. V was clipped by 5 bases and J by 0 bases; unmatched bases: 5. Germline values: CDR1 SGHTA, CDR2 FQGTGA. The CDR3 runs to 16 residues. CDR3 protein: CASSPGGTANTGELFF. As DNA, the CDR3 is TGTGCCAGCAGCCCAGGGGGCACCGCGAACACCGGGGAGCTGTTTTTT.

V and J are TRBV3-1 (or the pseudogene TRBV3-2) and TRBJ2-3, with D possibly being TRBD1 (6 bases). The CDR3 length is 13 residues. Deletions cut 6 bases from V and 5 bases from J, with 12 bases between. CDR1 is LGHDT and CDR2 is YNNKEL in the germline V gene (reference sequence). CDR3 residues: CASRGGLGDTQYF. The CDR3 DNA follows: TGTGCCAGCAGAGGGGGATTGGGAGATACGCAGTATTTT.

The chain employs TRBV5-1 and TRBJ2-6; TRBD1 matches at 7 bases. The CDR3 covers 16 residues. Trimming cost V 7 bases and J 1 base; bases outside gene matches: 8. Germline-derived CDR1 and CDR2 are SGHRS and YFSETQ. CDR3 bases: TGCGCCAGCCACAGGGGTTTGGGTTCTGGGGCCAACGTCCTGACTTTC. This encodes CASHRGLGSGANVLTF.

The count of this clone is one. V and J are TRBV4-1 and TRBJ1-6; D remains unclear. V was trimmed by 0 bases and J by 7 bases, leaving 19 bases between them. Looked up from germline, CDR1 is MGHRA and CDR2 is YSYEKL. The CDR3 consists of 18 residues. The CDR3 here is CASSQDLDSSGNNSPLHF. The CDR3 nucleotides are TGCGCCAGCAGCCAAGACCTCGACTCCTCCGGGAACAATTCACCCCTCCACTTT.

The chain links TRBV6-5 to TRBJ2-2, with D maybe TRBD1 (5 bases). Per the germline V gene, CDR1 is MNHEY and CDR2 is SVGAGI. This CDR3 is 13 amino acids long. Deletions cut 5 bases from V and 6 bases from J, with 10 bases between. DNA for the CDR3: TGTGCCAGCAGTATCACAGGTCCCGGGGAGCTGTTTTTT. Amino acids: CASSITGPGELFF.

This clone was seen only once. This chain uses TRBV7-8 with TRBJ2-2; TRBD2 aligns across 7 bases. The germline V gene has CDR1 SGHVS and CDR2 FQNEAQ. The CDR3 spans 16 residues. The V segment lost 6 bases and the J segment 1 base; nucleotides outside the gene matches: 8. This CDR3 reads CASSPRGGGNTGELFF. CDR3 nucleotides: TGTGCCAGCAGTCCACGCGGCGGGGGGAACACCGGGGAGCTGTTTTTT.

This chain connects TRBV14 to TRBJ1-6; no reliable D call. The CDR3 has 13 residues. Between the trimmed V and J ends, which lost 1 base and 9 bases, there was a span of 7 bases. In germline, CDR1 is SGHDN, CDR2 FVKESK. CDR3 sequence reads: CASSQVSGSPLHF. In DNA form, the CDR3 reads TGTGCCAGCAGCCAAGTCAGTGGTTCACCCCTCCACTTT.

V is TRBV6-2 or TRBV6-3 and J is TRBJ1-1; a weak D match, TRBD1 (5 bases). Per the germline V gene, CDR1 is MNHEY and CDR2 is SVGEGT. There are 14 residues in the CDR3. Trimming took 2 bases from V and 4 from J, leaving 11 bases between them. In DNA form, the CDR3 reads TGTGCCAGCAGTTACCCAGGGTTATCCACTGAAGCTTTCTTT. Its protein product is CASSYPGLSTEAFF.

This rearrangement joins TRBV7-3 to TRBJ1-5; D gene unclear. V lost 2 bases, J lost 1 base, and 9 bases lay in between. The germline V gene encodes CDR1 SGHTA and CDR2 FQGTGA. This CDR3 region has 15 residues. The chain's CDR3 is CASSLWSKSNQPQHF. The CDR3 DNA follows: TGTGCCAGCAGCTTATGGTCTAAGAGCAATCAGCCCCAGCATTTT.

This sequence joins TRBV7-9 and TRBJ1-1; D possibly corresponds to TRBD1 (6 bases). V lost 5 bases to trimming and J lost 0 bases, with 13 bases between them. The V gene's germline CDR1 is SEHNR and CDR2 FQNEAQ (reference sequence). The CDR3 is made up of 15 amino acids. The CDR3, as DNA: TGTGCCAGCAGCCTCAGGACAGTTATGAACACTGAAGCTTTCTTT. It encodes CASSLRTVMNTEAFF.

V and J are TRBV7-2 and TRBJ2-7; 8 positions agree with TRBD2. CDR1 is SGHTA, CDR2 FQGNSA, per germline. The CDR3 is 15 amino acids. Germline trimming cut 1 base from V and 4 bases from J; bases unmatched to any gene: 6. CDR3 protein: CASSLVSGGRYEQYF. The DNA for the CDR3 is TGTGCCAGCAGCTTAGTCTCGGGGGGGCGGTACGAGCAGTACTTC.

The chain recombines TRBV11-3 with TRBJ2-3, with D perhaps matching TRBD2 (5 bases). From germline, CDR1 is SGHNT and CDR2 YENEEA. CDR3 length equals 15 residues. V was shortened by 1 base and J by 5 bases, with 13 bases between the two germline ends. The CDR3 DNA is TGTGCCAGCAGCTTAGGCGGGCGAGGGCAAGATACGCAGTATTTT. It yields the protein CASSLGGRGQDTQYF.

This chain joins TRBV18 and TRBJ1-2; 7 bases match TRBD1. V was clipped by 4 bases and J by 2 bases; unmatched bases: 4. The CDR3 runs to 14 residues. Germline V gene lookup returns CDR1 KGHSH and CDR2 LQKENI. The CDR3 sequence: CASSQTGVNYGYTF. The CDR3 nucleotides are TGTGCCAGCTCACAAACAGGGGTGAACTATGGCTACACCTTC.

The chain uses TRBV5-1 and TRBJ2-2, with 7 bases matching TRBD1. V was clipped by 4 bases and J by 4 bases; unmatched bases: 7. Germline values: CDR1 SGHRS, CDR2 YFSETQ. The length of the CDR3 is 15 residues. CDR3 DNA: TGCGCCAGCAGCCCGACAGGGACGAGCACCGGGGAGCTGTTTTTT. Translation: CASSPTGTSTGELFF.